Below are 6 T cell receptor beta chains sequenced from a single sample in a study of T cell responses to AZD1222 COVID-19 vaccine. Libraries were prepared by immunoSEQ multiplex PCR; TCRdb keeps only in-frame clonotypes and omits some of them. The sample holds some 200,000 clones; approximately 91% are singletons and the top ten take roughly 0.98%. The material sequenced was peripheral blood, taken on day 0 of AZD1222 vaccination. These receptors all come from an adult in good health.

The gene calls are TRBV9 and TRBJ1-2; D possibly corresponds to TRBD1 (6 bases). The CDR3 is made up of 15 amino acids. Trimming took off 0 bases at V and 4 bases at J, with 13 bases between the two ends. Germline V gives CDR1 SGDLS, CDR2 YYNGEE. This chain's CDR3 is CASSVEQQGLYGYTF. The CDR3 bases are TGTGCCAGCAGCGTAGAACAACAGGGCCTCTATGGCTACACCTTC.

The chain links TRBV5-1 to TRBJ2-1, with 8 bases lining up with TRBD1. The CDR3 length is 14 residues. With V trimmed by 0 bases and J by 7 bases, 3 bases remained unmatched. Germline CDR1 SGHRS, CDR2 YFSETQ. CDR3 loop: CASSLGTGRNEQFF. Written as DNA, the CDR3 is TGCGCCAGCAGCTTGGGGACAGGGCGTAATGAGCAGTTCTTC.

The chain is built from TRBV7-8 and TRBJ2-7, with 7 bases lining up with TRBD2. Trimming cost V 5 bases and J 7 bases; bases outside gene matches: 11. The germline CDR1 and CDR2 sequences are SGHVS and FQNEAQ. The CDR3 has 14 amino acids. CDR3 sequence: CASSPTTQGGEQYF. The CDR3 DNA is TGTGCCAGCAGCCCCACGACGCAGGGAGGGGAGCAGTACTTC. Variable domain in full (rest from reference TRBV7-8 and TRBJ2-7): GAGVSQSPRYKVAKRGQDVALRCDPISGHVSLFWYQQALGQGPEFLTYFQNEAQLDKSGLPSDRFFAERPEGSVSTLKIQRTQQEDSAVYLCASSPTTQGGEQYFGPGTRLTVT.

V gene TRBV27 combines with J gene TRBJ1-2; 7 nucleotides match TRBD1. After removal of 5 bases from V and 8 bases from J, the junction contained 14 bases not matched to a gene. The CDR3 covers 15 residues. Germline-derived CDR1 and CDR2 are MNHEY and SMNVEV (reference sequence). CDR3 nucleotide sequence: TGTGCCAGCAGTCCCCTTAGGGACAGAAGCCCCGGCTACACCTTC. Its protein product is CASSPLRDRSPGYTF.

V is TRBV28 and J is TRBJ1-1; 8 bases align to TRBD1. With 1 base clipped from V and 10 bases from J, the junction kept 17 bases outside the gene matches. The V gene's germline CDR1 is MDHEN and CDR2 SYDVKM. The CDR3 consists of 17 residues. This CDR3 is CASSLLALQGAASAAFF. Here the CDR3 DNA reads TGTGCCAGCAGTTTATTGGCCCTCCAGGGGGCGGCGAGTGCAGCTTTCTTT.

This chain joins TRBV2 and TRBJ2-7, with 8 bases that match TRBD2. V lost 5 bases to trimming and J lost 2 bases; unmatched junction nucleotides: 2. Germline V gene data show CDR1 as SNHLY and CDR2 as FYNNEI. The CDR3 runs 13 residues. The CDR3 spells CASSSGSAYEQYF. DNA of the CDR3: TGTGCCAGCAGTAGCGGGAGTGCCTACGAGCAGTACTTC.